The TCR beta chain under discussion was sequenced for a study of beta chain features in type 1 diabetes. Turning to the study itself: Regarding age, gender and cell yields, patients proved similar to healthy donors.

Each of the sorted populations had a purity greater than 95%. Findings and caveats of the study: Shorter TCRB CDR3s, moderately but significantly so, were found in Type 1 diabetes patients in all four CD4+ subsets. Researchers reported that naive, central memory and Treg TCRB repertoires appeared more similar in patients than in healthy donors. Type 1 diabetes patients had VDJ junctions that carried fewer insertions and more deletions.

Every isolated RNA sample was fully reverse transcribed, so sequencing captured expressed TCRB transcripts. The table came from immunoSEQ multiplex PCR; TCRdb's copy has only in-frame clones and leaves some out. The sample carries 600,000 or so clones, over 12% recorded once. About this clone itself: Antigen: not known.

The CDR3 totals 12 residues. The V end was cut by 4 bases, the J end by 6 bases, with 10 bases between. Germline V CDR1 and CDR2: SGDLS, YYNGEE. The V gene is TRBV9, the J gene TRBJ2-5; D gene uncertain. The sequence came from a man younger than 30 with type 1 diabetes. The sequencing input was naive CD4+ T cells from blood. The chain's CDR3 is CASSPQGQTQYF. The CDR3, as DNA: TGTGCCAGCAGCCCCCAAGGTCAGACCCAGTACTTC.